A selection of T cell receptor beta chains follows, all from one sample in a study of OX40 agonist ivuxolimab in advanced cancers. Profiled with immunoSEQ multiplex PCR; TCRdb holds only in-frame clones, not every one. The data contain about 66,000 clones, 80% to 90% of them singletons. This specimen was CD4+ or CD8+ T cells sorted from blood, taken in a trial of the OX40 agonist ivuxolimab. The receptors come from an adult with an advanced solid tumor such as melanoma, head and neck, liver or kidney cancer. CDR3s include the opening cysteine and the closing phenylalanine or tryptophan. A D gene is named only where the DNA matches it firmly. Clone size, where shown, is once, few, many, or a class for clones that have expanded.

CDR3aa,CDR3nt,v_gene,d_gene,abundance,j_gene
CAIRTQDGYYGYTF,TGTGCCATCAGGACGCAGGACGGATACTATGGCTACACCTTC,TRBV10-3,.,.,TRBJ1-2
CASSPQIGVRYEQYF,TGTGCCAGCAGTCCACAGATTGGAGTTCGGTACGAGCAGTACTTC,TRBV7-2,.,.,TRBJ2-7
CASSFSVSYNEQFF,TGCGCCAGCAGCTTCTCTGTATCCTACAATGAGCAGTTCTTC,TRBV5-1,.,.,TRBJ2-1
CASSLGSSYEQYF,TGCGCCAGCAGCTTAGGGAGCTCCTACGAGCAGTACTTC,TRBV5-1,.,.,TRBJ2-7
CASTPGPSYNEQFF,TGTGCCAGCACCCCGGGACCATCCTACAATGAGCAGTTCTTC,TRBV7-3,.,.,TRBJ2-1
CAWSVQGERYGYTF,TGTGCCTGGAGTGTACAGGGGGAACGCTATGGCTACACCTTC,TRBV30,TRBD1,.,TRBJ1-2
CAWSAWGQGSSYEQYF,TGTGCCTGGAGTGCCTGGGGACAGGGAAGCTCCTACGAGCAGTACTTC,TRBV30,TRBD1,.,TRBJ2-7
CASSLGGRAYNEQFF,TGTGCCAGCAGCTTAGGAGGGAGGGCCTACAATGAGCAGTTCTTC,TRBV7-9,TRBD2,.,TRBJ2-1
CASSLSLGQGQPQHF,TGTGCCAGCAGTTTATCCCTCGGACAGGGACAGCCCCAGCATTTT,TRBV28,TRBD1,.,TRBJ1-5
CASSQVRNTGELFF,TGCGCCAGCAGCCAAGTCAGGAACACCGGGGAGCTGTTTTTT,TRBV4-1,.,.,TRBJ2-2
CASSRGADTQYF,TGTGCCAGCTCCAGAGGGGCAGATACGCAGTATTTT,TRBV6-5,.,.,TRBJ2-3
CASARNSNEQFF,TGTGCCAGTGCGAGGAATTCCAATGAGCAGTTCTTC,TRBV19,.,.,TRBJ2-1
CASSLGQGPYGYTF,TGCGCCAGCAGCTTGGGACAGGGTCCCTATGGCTACACCTTC,TRBV5-1,TRBD1,.,TRBJ1-2
CASSPFGVNYGYTF,TGTGCCAGCTCACCTTTTGGGGTCAACTATGGCTACACCTTC,TRBV18,.,.,TRBJ1-2
CASSQEITDTQYF,TGTGCCAGCAGCCAGGAGATTACAGATACGCAGTATTTT,TRBV4-2,.,.,TRBJ2-3
CASSLLRGSEAFF,TGTGCCAGCAGCCTCTTAAGAGGCTCTGAAGCTTTCTTT,TRBV7-9,.,.,TRBJ1-1
CASSLRQGAPNEKLFF,TGCGCCAGCAGCTTGAGGCAGGGGGCACCTAATGAAAAACTGTTTTTT,TRBV5-1,TRBD1,.,TRBJ1-4
CASSLDPTGPATQYF,TGTGCCAGCAGCTTGGACCCTACAGGGCCGGCAACGCAGTATTTT,TRBV5-4,.,.,TRBJ2-3
CSVGGGDFGYTF,TGCAGCGTAGGAGGAGGGGACTTTGGCTACACCTTC,TRBV29-1,.,.,TRBJ1-2
CASSGSGSGEQYF,TGTGCCAGCAGTGGGTCTGGGTCGGGGGAGCAGTACTTC,TRBV2,.,.,TRBJ2-7
CAALQGTNTEAFF,TGTGCCGCGCTGCAGGGCACCAACACTGAAGCTTTCTTT,TRBV28,.,once,TRBJ1-1
CAIAGFADTQYF,TGTGCCATCGCAGGGTTCGCAGATACGCAGTATTTT,TRBV10-3,.,.,TRBJ2-3
CASSLLQGGTEAFF,TGTGCCAGCTCACTCCTTCAGGGAGGGACTGAAGCTTTCTTT,TRBV18,.,.,TRBJ1-1
CAWSHSRGLGEKLFF,TGTGCCTGGAGTCACAGCAGGGGGCTGGGTGAAAAACTGTTTTTT,TRBV30,TRBD1,.,TRBJ1-4
CASTLFAGSYNEQFF,TGTGCCAGCACCTTATTTGCAGGGTCCTACAATGAGCAGTTCTTC,TRBV6-5,.,.,TRBJ2-1
CASISMGEVTGELFF,TGTGCCAGCATTTCCATGGGAGAGGTAACCGGGGAGCTGTTTTTT,TRBV28,.,.,TRBJ2-2
CASSYSDAGGHF,TGTGCCAGCAGTTACTCGGACGCGGGAGGGCACTTC,TRBV6-6,TRBD2,.,TRBJ2-7
CASSETPGRGAEAFF,TGTGCCAGCAGTGAAACCCCAGGCAGAGGGGCTGAAGCTTTCTTT,TRBV2,.,.,TRBJ1-1
CASSIGQTRNEQFF,TGTGCCAGCAGTATCGGACAGACCCGCAATGAGCAGTTCTTC,TRBV28,.,.,TRBJ2-1
CASSPRTGYGYTF,TGTGCCAGCAGCCCTCGGACAGGGTACGGCTACACCTTC,TRBV7-2,TRBD1,.,TRBJ1-2
CAWTRDREKLFF,TGTGCCTGGACCCGGGACAGGGAAAAACTGTTTTTT,TRBV30,TRBD1,once,TRBJ1-4
CASSLSSYGYTF,TGCGCCAGCAGCCTATCATCCTATGGCTACACCTTC,TRBV5-1,.,.,TRBJ1-2
CSVEPRQGWNSDTQYF,TGCAGCGTTGAACCTCGACAGGGGTGGAATTCAGATACGCAGTATTTT,TRBV29-1,TRBD1,.,TRBJ2-3
CASSYDRMNTEAFF,TGTGCCAGCAGTTACGACAGGATGAACACTGAAGCTTTCTTT,TRBV6-6,.,.,TRBJ1-1
CASSFSPSLRGVNEKLFF,TGTGCCAGCAGCTTCAGCCCTTCCCTTCGGGGCGTTAATGAAAAACTGTTTTTT,TRBV9,.,.,TRBJ1-4
CASSLAFGQISGANVLTF,TGTGCCAGCAGCTTAGCGTTTGGGCAAATCTCTGGGGCCAACGTCCTGACTTTC,TRBV7-9,.,.,TRBJ2-6
CAIRDPNTGELFF,TGTGCCATCAGGGACCCGAACACCGGGGAGCTGTTTTTT,TRBV10-3,.,.,TRBJ2-2
CASSPVAGEADTQYF,TGTGCCAGCAGCCCCGTAGCGGGAGAGGCAGATACGCAGTATTTT,TRBV7-3,TRBD2,.,TRBJ2-3
CASRDEASGSWDEQFF,TGTGCCAGCAGAGACGAAGCTAGCGGCTCTTGGGATGAGCAGTTCTTC,TRBV2,TRBD2,few,TRBJ2-1
CASSQVSVFYEQYF,TGCGCCAGCAGCCAAGTTTCAGTATTCTACGAGCAGTACTTC,TRBV4-1,.,.,TRBJ2-7
CASSRGQGTNTGELFF,TGTGCCAGCAGCCGAGGACAGGGAACGAACACCGGGGAGCTGTTTTTT,TRBV14,TRBD1,many,TRBJ2-2
CASSSGGLAGRYEQFF,TGTGCCAGCAGCTCGGGGGGACTAGCGGGAAGGTATGAGCAGTTCTTC,TRBV5-4,TRBD2,.,TRBJ2-1
CASSLGTPDTQYF,TGTGCCAGCAGTCTCGGGACTCCCGATACGCAGTATTTT,TRBV7-9,.,few,TRBJ2-3
CASSPPEGGYTF,TGTGCCAGCAGCCCTCCGGAAGGGGGCTACACCTTC,TRBV28,.,.,TRBJ1-2
CASSEYFRTDTQYF,TGTGCCAGCAGTGAATACTTCCGCACAGATACGCAGTATTTT,TRBV6-1,.,.,TRBJ2-3
CASSIGGGINQPQHF,TGTGCCAGCAGCATAGGGGGGGGGATCAATCAGCCCCAGCATTTT,TRBV6-6,.,few,TRBJ1-5
CASTLGAGGIQETQYF,TGTGCCAGTACCCTGGGAGCGGGAGGTATCCAAGAGACCCAGTACTTC,TRBV11-2,TRBD2,.,TRBJ2-5
CAWSQGRVETQYF,TGTGCCTGGAGCCAAGGGCGGGTTGAGACCCAGTACTTC,TRBV30,.,.,TRBJ2-5
CASSSATGGNEQFF,TGTGCCAGCAGCTCCGCCACGGGTGGGAATGAGCAGTTCTTC,TRBV7-9,.,.,TRBJ2-1